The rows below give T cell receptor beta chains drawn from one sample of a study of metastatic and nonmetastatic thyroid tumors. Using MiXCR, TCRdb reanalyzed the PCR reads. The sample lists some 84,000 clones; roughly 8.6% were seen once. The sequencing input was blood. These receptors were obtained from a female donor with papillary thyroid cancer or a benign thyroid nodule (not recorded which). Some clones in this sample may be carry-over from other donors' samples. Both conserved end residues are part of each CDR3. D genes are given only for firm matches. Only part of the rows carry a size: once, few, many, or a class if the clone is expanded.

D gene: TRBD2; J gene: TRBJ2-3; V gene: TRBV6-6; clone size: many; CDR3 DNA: TGTGCCAGCAGTTACTCTGCGGGGGTCACAGATACGCAGTATTTT; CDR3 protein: CASSYSAGVTDTQYF
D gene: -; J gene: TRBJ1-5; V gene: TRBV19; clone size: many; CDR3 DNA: TGTGCCAGTACACAGGCGGTGGGTCAGCCCCAGCATTTT; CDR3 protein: CASTQAVGQPQHF
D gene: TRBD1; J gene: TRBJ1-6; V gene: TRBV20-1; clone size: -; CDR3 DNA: TGCAGTGCTAGGGCCCAGACAGGGGTTAATTCACCCCTCCACTTT; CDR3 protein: CSARAQTGVNSPLHF
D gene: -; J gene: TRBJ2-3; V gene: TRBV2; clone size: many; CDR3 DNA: TGTGCCAGCAGCAACTCAGATACGCAGTATTTT; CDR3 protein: CASSNSDTQYF
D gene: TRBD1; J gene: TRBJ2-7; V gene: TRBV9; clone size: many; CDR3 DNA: TGTGCCAGCAGCTCCCCTCGGACAGGGAACTACTACGAGCAGTACTTC; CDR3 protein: CASSSPRTGNYYEQYF
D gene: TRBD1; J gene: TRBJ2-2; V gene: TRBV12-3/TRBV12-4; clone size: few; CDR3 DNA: TGTGCCAGCAGTTTACGACAGGGTAACACCGGGGAGCTGTTTTTT; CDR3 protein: CASSLRQGNTGELFF
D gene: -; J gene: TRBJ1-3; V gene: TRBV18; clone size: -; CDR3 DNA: TGTGCCAGCTCACCGGCGCTGGAGGGAAACACCATATATTTT; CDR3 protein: CASSPALEGNTIYF
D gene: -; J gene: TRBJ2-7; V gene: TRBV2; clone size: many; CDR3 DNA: TGTGCCAGCAGCAAAGGTTACGAGCAGTACTTC; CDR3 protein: CASSKGYEQYF
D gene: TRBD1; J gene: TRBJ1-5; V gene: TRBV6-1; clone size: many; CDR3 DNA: TGTGCCAGCAGAACGGACAGGGAGGCTCAGCCCCAGCATTTT; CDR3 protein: CASRTDREAQPQHF
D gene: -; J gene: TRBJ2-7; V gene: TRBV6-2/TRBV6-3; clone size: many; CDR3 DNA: TGTGCCAGCAGTTCCCCCAGGGGGGCGCAGGGTACCGAGCAGTACTTC; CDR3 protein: CASSSPRGAQGTEQYF
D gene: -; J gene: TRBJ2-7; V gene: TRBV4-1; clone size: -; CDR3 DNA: TGCGCCAGCAGCCAATTACTCGGGGTCTTTACCCCCTACGAGCAGTACTTC; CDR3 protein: CASSQLLGVFTPYEQYF
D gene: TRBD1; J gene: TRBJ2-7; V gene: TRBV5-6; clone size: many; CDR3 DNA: TGTGCCAGCAGCTCGGACAGGGGGAACGAGCAGTACTTC; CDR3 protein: CASSSDRGNEQYF
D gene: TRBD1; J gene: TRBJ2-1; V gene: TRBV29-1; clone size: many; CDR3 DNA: TGCAGCGTCCGGGACAGGCAGAATGAGCAGTTCTTC; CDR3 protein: CSVRDRQNEQFF
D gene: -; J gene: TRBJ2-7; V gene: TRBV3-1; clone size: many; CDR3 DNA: TGTGCCAGCAGCAAACAGGACTACGAGCAGTACTTC; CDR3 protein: CASSKQDYEQYF
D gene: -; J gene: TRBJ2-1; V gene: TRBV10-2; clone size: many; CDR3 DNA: TGCGCCAGCGGGACAACAGAATTCTCCTACAATGAGCAGTTCTTC; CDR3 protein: CASGTTEFSYNEQFF
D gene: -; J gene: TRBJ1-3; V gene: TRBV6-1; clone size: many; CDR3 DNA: TGTGCCAGCAGTTATGCGGGGGGCCCTCACGGAAACACCATATATTTT; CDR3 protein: CASSYAGGPHGNTIYF
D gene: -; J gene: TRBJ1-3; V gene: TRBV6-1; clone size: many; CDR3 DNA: TGTGCCAGCAGTGTCAGCCGCTCTGGAAACACCATATATTTT; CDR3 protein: CASSVSRSGNTIYF
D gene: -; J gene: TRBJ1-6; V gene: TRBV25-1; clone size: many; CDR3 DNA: TGTGCCAGCAGTGCAGGGCCAAATTCACCCCTCCACTTT; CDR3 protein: CASSAGPNSPLHF
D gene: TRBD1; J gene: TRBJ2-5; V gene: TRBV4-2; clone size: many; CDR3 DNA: TGTGCCAGCAGCCAAGATGGGGGGACAGGCTCCCAAGAGACCCAGTACTTC; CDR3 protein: CASSQDGGTGSQETQYF
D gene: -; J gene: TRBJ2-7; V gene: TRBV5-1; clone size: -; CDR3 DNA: TGCGCCAGCAGAGGGCCGGGAGACTACGAGCAGTACTTC; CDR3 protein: CASRGPGDYEQYF
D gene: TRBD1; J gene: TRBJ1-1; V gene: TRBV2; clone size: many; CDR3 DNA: TGTGCCAGCAGTGGGGGACAGGGTGCGGCTGAAGCTTTCTTT; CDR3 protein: CASSGGQGAAEAFF
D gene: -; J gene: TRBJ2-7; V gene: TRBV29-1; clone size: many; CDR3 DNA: TGCAGCCTCACGTCGGGCTCCTACGAGCAGTACTTC; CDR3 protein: CSLTSGSYEQYF
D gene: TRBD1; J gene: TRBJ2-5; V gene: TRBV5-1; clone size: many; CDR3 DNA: TGCGCCAGCAGCTTACAGGGGGGAGAGACCCAGTACTTC; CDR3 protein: CASSLQGGETQYF
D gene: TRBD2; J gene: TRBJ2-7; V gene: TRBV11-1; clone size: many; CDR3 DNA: TGTGCCAGCAGCTTTCGAGTAGCGGGGACCCACGAGCAGTACTTC; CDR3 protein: CASSFRVAGTHEQYF
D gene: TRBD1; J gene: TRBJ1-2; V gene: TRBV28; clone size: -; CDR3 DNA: TGTGCCAGCAGCCTAGGACAGGGCCGTATAGGGTATGGCTACACCTTC; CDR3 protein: CASSLGQGRIGYGYTF
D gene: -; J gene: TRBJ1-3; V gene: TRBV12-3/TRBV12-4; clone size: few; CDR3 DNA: TGTGCCAGCGTCCTCGGTTCCAAGGCAAACACCATATATTTT; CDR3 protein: CASVLGSKANTIYF